The clone carrying this T cell receptor beta chain has more than one count but fewer than ten. This sample is drawn from a study of cytomegalovirus exposure and HLA in healthy donors. Looking at the study overall: There were over 350 genotyped donors. Of these, 75% to 85% fell in the genetic ancestry cluster associated with self-reported Caucasian donors.

In the PCR, 60 Vbeta and 13 Jbeta primers were used. Assay: immunoSEQ multiplex PCR; the TCRdb copy retains only in-frame clones and omits some. The table shows around 190,000 clones, with 8.5% to 10% occurring only once. CDR3 length: 14 residues. In germline, CDR1 is LNHNV, CDR2 YYDKDF (reference sequence). V gave up 8 bases and J gave up 4 bases, with 17 bases separating them. The receptor comes from a woman younger than 45 in good health and CMV-seropositive. Sequencing was performed on PBMCs. The V gene is TRBV15, the J gene TRBJ1-2; unclear D gene. The DNA of the CDR3 is TGTGCCACCCGATCGCGCGGATTACCCTATGGCTACACCTTC. Translated, it gives CATRSRGLPYGYTF.